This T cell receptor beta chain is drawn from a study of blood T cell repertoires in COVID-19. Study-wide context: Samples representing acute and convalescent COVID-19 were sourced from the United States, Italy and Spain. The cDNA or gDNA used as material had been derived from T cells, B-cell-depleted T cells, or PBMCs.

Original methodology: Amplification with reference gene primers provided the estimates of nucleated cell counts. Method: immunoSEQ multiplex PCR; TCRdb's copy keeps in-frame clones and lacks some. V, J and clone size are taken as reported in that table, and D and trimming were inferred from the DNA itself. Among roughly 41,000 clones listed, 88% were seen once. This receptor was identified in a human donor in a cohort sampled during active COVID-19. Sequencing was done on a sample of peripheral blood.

The CDR3 sequence: CASSEASGHTDTQYF. Written as DNA, the CDR3 is TGCGCCAGCAGTGAGGCTAGCGGACACACAGATACGCAGTATTTT. The rearrangement joins TRBV10-2 to TRBJ2-3, with 7 bases that match TRBD2. Looked up from germline, CDR1 is WSHSY and CDR2 is SAAADI. CDR3 length: 15 amino acids. The junction had 4 bases not matched to a gene; V was cut back by 2 bases and J by 2 bases.